The source of this TCR beta chain is a study of T cell responses to AZD1222 COVID-19 vaccine. The study, taken as a whole, reports: Repertoire sampling happened only post peak T cell response. Only five or six individuals given AZD1222 were seropositive at baseline. Most donors were white British, females outnumbered males, and clonal diversity was possibly underestimated. A reported finding is that nearly half of spike-specific TCRs target unmutated variant regions.

The protocol was immunoSEQ multiplex PCR, while the TCRdb copy is restricted to in-frame clones and leaves out a portion. This table holds 100,000 to 150,000 clones, roughly 88% found once. Of note for this clone: Its antigen is not known.

Per germline, CDR1 SGDLS and CDR2 YYNGEE. The CDR3 has 13 residues. The V end was cut by 0 bases, the J end by 4 bases, with 7 bases between. This receptor was taken from an adult in good health. The V and J genes are TRBV9 and TRBJ1-2; D ambiguous. Sequencing used peripheral blood, obtained on day 0 of MenACWY control vaccination. Written as DNA, the CDR3 is TGTGCCAGCAGCGTAGGGACGGTCTATGGCTACACCTTC. Protein: CASSVGTVYGYTF.